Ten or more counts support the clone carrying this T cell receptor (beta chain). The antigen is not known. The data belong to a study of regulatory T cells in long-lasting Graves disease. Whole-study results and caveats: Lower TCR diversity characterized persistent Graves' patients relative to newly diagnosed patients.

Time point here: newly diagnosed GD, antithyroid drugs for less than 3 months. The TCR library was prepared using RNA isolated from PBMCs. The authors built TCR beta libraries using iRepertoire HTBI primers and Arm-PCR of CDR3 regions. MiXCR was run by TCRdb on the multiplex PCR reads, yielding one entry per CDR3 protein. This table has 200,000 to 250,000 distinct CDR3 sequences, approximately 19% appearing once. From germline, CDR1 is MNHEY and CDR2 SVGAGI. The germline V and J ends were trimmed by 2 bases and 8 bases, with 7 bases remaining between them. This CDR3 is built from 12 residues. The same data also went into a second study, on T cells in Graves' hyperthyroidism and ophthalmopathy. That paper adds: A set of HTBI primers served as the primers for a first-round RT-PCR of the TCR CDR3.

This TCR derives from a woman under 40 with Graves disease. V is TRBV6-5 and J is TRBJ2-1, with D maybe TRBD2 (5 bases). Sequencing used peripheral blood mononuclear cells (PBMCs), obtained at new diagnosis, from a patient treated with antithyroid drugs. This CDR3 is CASSYPDYEQFF. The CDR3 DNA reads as TGTGCCAGCAGTTACCCGGACTATGAGCAGTTCTTC.